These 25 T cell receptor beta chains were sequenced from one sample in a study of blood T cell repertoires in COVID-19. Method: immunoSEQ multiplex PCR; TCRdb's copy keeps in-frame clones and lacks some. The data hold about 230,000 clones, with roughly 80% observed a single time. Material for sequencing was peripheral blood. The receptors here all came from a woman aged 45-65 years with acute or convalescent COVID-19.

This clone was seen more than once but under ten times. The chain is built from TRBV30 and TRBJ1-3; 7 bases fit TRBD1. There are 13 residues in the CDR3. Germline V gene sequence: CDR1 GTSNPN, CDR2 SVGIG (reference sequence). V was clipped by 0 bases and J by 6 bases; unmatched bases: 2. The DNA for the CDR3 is TGTGCCTGGAGTGTAGGGGGCGCAAACACCATATATTTT. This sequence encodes CAWSVGGANTIYF.

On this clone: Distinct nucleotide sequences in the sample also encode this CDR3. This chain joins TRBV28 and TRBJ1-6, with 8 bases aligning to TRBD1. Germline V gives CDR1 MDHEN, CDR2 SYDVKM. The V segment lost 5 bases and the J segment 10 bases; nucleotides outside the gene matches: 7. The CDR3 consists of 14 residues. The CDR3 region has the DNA TGTGCCAGCAGTCCCCGACAGGGGTGGTCACCCCTCCACTTT. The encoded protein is CASSPRQGWSPLHF.

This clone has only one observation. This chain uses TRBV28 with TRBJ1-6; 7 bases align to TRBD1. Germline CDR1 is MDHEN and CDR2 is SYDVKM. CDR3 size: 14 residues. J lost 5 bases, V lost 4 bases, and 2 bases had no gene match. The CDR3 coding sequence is TGTGCCAGCAGTTGGGGGACAGATAATTCACCCCTCCACTTT. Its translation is CASSWGTDNSPLHF.

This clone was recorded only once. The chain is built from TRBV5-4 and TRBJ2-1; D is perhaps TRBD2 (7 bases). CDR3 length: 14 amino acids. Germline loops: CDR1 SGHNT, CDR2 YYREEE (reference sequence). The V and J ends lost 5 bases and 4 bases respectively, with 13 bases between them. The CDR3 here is CASSLGGGYNEQFF. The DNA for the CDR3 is TGTGCCAGCAGTCTAGGGGGAGGGTACAATGAGCAGTTCTTC.

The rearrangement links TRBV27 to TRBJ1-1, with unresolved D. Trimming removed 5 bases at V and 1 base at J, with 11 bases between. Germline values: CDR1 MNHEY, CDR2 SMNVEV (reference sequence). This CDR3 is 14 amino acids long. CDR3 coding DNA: TGTGCCAGCAGTCCCGAGAGATGGAACACTGAAGCTTTCTTT. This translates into CASSPERWNTEAFF.

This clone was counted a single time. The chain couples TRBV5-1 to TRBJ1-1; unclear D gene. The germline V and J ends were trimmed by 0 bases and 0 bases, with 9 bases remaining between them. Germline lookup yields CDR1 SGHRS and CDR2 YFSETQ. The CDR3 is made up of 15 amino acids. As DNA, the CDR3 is TGCGCCAGCAGCTTGGATGCGGGCATGAACACTGAAGCTTTCTTT. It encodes CASSLDAGMNTEAFF.

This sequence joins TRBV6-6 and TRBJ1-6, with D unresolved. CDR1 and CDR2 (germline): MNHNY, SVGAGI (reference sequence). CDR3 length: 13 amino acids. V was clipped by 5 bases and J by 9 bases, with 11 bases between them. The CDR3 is CASSRGPGSPLHF. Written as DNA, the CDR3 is TGTGCCAGCAGTCGCGGTCCTGGTTCACCCCTCCACTTT.

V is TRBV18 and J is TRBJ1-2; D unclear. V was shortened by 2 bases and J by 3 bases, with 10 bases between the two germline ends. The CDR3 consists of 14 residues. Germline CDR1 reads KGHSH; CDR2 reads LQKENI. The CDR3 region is CASSPGGRDYGYTF. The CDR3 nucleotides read TGTGCCAGCTCACCAGGCGGGAGGGACTATGGCTACACCTTC.

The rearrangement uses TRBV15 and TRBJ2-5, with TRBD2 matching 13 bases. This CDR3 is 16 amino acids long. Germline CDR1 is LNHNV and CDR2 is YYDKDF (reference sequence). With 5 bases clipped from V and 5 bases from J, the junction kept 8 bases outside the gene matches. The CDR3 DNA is TGTGCCACCAGCCTTTGGACTAGCGGGAGCGGCGAGACCCAGTACTTC. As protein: CATSLWTSGSGETQYF.

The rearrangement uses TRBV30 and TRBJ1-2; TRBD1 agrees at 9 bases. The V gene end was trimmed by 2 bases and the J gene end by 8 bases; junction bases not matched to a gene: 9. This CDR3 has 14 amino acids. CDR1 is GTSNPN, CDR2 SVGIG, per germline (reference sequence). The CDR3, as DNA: TGTGCCTGGAGTATTACAGGGGGCGGTGGCGGCTACACCTTC. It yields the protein CAWSITGGGGGYTF.

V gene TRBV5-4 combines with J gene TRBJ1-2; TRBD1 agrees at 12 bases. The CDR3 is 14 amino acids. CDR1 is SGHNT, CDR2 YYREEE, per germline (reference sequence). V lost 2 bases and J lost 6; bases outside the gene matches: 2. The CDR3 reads CASSFGTGGDGYTF. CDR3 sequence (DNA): TGTGCCAGCAGCTTCGGGACAGGGGGCGATGGCTACACCTTC.

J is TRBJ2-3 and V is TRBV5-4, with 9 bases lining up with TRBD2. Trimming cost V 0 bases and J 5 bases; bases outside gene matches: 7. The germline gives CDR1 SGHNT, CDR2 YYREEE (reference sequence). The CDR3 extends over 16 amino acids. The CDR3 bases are TGTGCCAGCAGCTTGGCTGGGCGGGGGGGATTAGATACGCAGTATTTT. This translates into CASSLAGRGGLDTQYF.

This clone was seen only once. The CDR3 sequence: CASSLVGSTSGFVETQYF. CDR3 DNA sequence: TGTGCCAGCAGCTTAGTTGGGTCTACTAGCGGGTTTGTGGAGACCCAGTACTTC. The chain combines TRBV7-6 with TRBJ2-5, with 9 bases that match TRBD2. Germline V gives CDR1 SGHVS, CDR2 FNYEAQ. The J segment lost 5 bases and the V segment lost 1 base, leaving 14 bases of the junction unmatched. The CDR3 spans 18 residues.

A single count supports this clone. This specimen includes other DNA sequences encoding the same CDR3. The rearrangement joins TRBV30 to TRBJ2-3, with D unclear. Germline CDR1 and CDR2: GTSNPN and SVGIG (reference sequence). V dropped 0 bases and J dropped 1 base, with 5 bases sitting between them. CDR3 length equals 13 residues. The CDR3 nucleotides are TGTGCCTGGAGTGTAAGAGGCACAGATACGCAGTATTTT. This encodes CAWSVRGTDTQYF.

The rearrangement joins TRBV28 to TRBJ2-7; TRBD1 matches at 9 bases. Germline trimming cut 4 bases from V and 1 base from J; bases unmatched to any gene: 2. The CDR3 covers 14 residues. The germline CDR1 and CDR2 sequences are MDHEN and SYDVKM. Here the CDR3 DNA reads TGTGCCAGCAGTTCACAGGGGGCTTCCTACGAGCAGTACTTC. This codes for CASSSQGASYEQYF.

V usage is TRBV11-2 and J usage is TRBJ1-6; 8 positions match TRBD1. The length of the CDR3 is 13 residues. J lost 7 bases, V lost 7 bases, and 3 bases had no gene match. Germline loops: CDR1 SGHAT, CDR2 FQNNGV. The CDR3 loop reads CASNYRGNSPLHF. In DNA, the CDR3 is TGTGCCAGCAACTACAGGGGGAATTCACCCCTCCACTTT.

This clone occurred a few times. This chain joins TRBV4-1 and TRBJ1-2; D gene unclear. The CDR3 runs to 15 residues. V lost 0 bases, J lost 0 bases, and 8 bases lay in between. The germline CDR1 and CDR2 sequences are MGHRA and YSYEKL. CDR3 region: CASSQDQSPNYGYTF. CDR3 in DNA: TGCGCCAGCAGCCAAGATCAAAGCCCTAACTATGGCTACACCTTC.

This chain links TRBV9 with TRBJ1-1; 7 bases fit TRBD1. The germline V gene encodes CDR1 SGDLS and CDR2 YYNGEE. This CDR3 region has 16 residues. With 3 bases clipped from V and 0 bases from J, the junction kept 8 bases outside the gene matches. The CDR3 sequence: CASSASAGTVNTEAFF. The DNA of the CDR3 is TGTGCCAGCAGCGCTTCAGCCGGGACAGTGAACACTGAAGCTTTCTTT.

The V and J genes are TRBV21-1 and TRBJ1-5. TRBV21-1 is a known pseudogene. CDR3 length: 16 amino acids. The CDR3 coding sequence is TGTGCCAGCAGCGTCCGTCCCCCGTGTAGCAATCAGCCCCAGCATTTT. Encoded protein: CASSVRPPCSNQPQHF.

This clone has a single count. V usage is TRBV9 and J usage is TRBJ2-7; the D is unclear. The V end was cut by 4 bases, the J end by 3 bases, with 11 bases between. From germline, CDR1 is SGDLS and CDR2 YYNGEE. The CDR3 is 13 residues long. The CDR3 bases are TGTGCCAGCAGCTCAAGCCCCCTCTACGAGCAGTACTTC. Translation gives CASSSSPLYEQYF.

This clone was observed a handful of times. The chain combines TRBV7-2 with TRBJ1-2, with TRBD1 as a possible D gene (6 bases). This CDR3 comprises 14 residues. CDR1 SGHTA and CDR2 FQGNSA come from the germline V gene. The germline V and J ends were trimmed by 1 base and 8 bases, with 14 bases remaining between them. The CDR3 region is CASSLDRGARGYTF. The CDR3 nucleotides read TGTGCCAGCAGCTTAGATCGGGGGGCGAGGGGCTACACCTTC.

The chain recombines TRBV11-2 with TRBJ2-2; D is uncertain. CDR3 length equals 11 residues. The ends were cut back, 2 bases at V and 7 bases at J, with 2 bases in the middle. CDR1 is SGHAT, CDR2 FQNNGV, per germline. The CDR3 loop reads CASSLYGELFF. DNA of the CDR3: TGTGCCAGCAGCTTATACGGGGAGCTGTTTTTT.

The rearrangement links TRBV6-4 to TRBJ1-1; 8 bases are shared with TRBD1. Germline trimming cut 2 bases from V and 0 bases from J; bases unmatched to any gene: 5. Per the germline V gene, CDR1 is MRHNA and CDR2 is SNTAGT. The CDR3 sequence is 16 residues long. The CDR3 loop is CASSDDPGGMNTEAFF. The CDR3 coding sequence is TGTGCCAGCAGTGACGATCCAGGGGGCATGAACACTGAAGCTTTCTTT.

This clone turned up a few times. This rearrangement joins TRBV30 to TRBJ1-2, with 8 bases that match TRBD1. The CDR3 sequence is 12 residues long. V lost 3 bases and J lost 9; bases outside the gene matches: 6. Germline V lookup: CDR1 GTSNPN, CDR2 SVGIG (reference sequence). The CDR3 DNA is TGTGCCTGGAGAGGGACAGGCCCCAGCTACACCTTC. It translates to CAWRGTGPSYTF.

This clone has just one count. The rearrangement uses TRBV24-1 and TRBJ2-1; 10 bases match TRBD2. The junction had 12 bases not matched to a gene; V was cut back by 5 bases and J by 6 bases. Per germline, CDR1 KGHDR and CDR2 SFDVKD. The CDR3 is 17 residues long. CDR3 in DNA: TGTGCCACCAGTGGTGTAGCGGGGGGAACCTCGGGCAATGAGCAGTTCTTC. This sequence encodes CATSGVAGGTSGNEQFF.